This entry concerns a single T cell receptor (beta chain). This sample stems from a study of blood T cell repertoires in COVID-19. Clones were sequenced by immunoSEQ multiplex PCR, and TCRdb holds only the in-frame ones, with some missing. The sample lists more than 200,000 clones; 70% to 90% were seen once. Sequencing was done on a sample of peripheral blood. This receptor was taken from a young man with active or convalescent COVID-19.

In DNA, the CDR3 is TGTGCCAGCAGTTCCACCGGGACAGTTAACTATGGCTACACCTTC. Protein sequence: CASSSTGTVNYGYTF. The chain has TRBV6-6 and TRBJ1-2; TRBD1 matches 7 bases. J gave up 1 base and V 4 bases, and 6 bases lay outside the gene matches. Germline CDR1 is MNHNY and CDR2 is SVGAGI (reference sequence). The CDR3 has 15 residues.